This entry is about one T cell receptor (beta chain). The data are from a study of blood T cell repertoires in COVID-19. Study-level information: Samples of COVID-19 (acute and convalescent) were obtained from the United States, Italy and Spain. PBMCs, B-cell-depleted T cells, or T cells provided the cDNA or gDNA that made up the material.

As handled by the study authors: Amplification from reference gene primers served as the basis for estimated nucleated cell counts. Profiled with immunoSEQ multiplex PCR; TCRdb holds only in-frame clones, not every one. The V and J calls and clone size come from that table; D and trimming were worked out from the DNA. Altogether about 68,000 clones are present, approximately 86% being singletons, with the ten largest covering more than 3.5%. Germline lookup yields CDR1 MNHNS and CDR2 SASEGT. Trimming at V came to 1 base and at J to 9 bases, leaving 15 bases not matched to a gene. The length of the CDR3 is 17 residues.

Sequenced material: peripheral blood. This chain links TRBV6-1 with TRBJ1-5, with 7 bases lining up with TRBD1. This TCR was recovered from a man aged 50 to 59 with acute or convalescent COVID-19. CDR3 loop: CASSEVSTGTTMRPQHF. In DNA, the CDR3 is TGTGCCAGCAGTGAAGTCTCGACAGGGACCACAATGAGGCCCCAGCATTTT.